Sequencing of this T cell receptor (beta chain) was carried out in a study of T cell responses to AZD1222 COVID-19 vaccine. About the research overall: Some second doses came at about 4 weeks and others at about 12 weeks; these were pooled. Whole-study results and caveats: A mostly white British donor set with more females was recruited, and clonal diversity was possibly underestimated. Following two doses of AZD1222, Spike-specific TCR breadth and depth rose.

A word on this clone: The antigen is undetermined.

The CDR3 spans 15 residues. Per the germline V gene, CDR1 is MGHRA and CDR2 is YSYEKL. The V end was cut by 4 bases, the J end by 1 base, with 12 bases between. Using immunoSEQ multiplex PCR, the repertoire was profiled, and TCRdb retains in-frame clones only, with some absent. The sample shows 95,000 to 100,000 clones, about 90% of them seen only once. This receptor was obtained from an adult in good health. The chain has TRBV4-1 and TRBJ2-3, with a tentative D call TRBD2 (5 bases). The starting material was peripheral blood, obtained on day 0 of AZD1222 vaccination. The CDR3 bases are TGCGCCAGCAGCCCAGGTAGCGCGCGCACAGATACGCAGTATTTT. Translated: CASSPGSARTDTQYF.